These T cell receptor beta chains were read from a single sample in a study of T cell changes during pregnancy in multiple sclerosis. Profiling relied on immunoSEQ multiplex PCR, and the TCRdb table lists in-frame clones only, not all of them. The sample carries over 50,000 clones, 93% recorded once. The specimen was peripheral blood, collected in the second trimester of pregnancy. These receptor sequences come from a female donor with multiple sclerosis, enrolled in a pregnancy study. Each CDR3 is given without its conserved first and last residue. The order of the fields is CDR3 length, V gene, CDR3 protein.

CDR3 length: 11; V gene: TRBV28; CDR3 protein: ASSFGSSYEQY
CDR3 length: 12; V gene: TRBV4-3; CDR3 protein: ASSQDLDRGEQY
CDR3 length: 12; V gene: TRBV29-1; CDR3 protein: SVEATSGSYEQY
CDR3 length: 14; V gene: TRBV19; CDR3 protein: ASSIPRGATNEKLF
CDR3 length: 14; V gene: TRBV9; CDR3 protein: ASSVTSGIRYNEQF
CDR3 length: 12; V gene: TRBV4-2; CDR3 protein: ASSGQGGDRGYT
CDR3 length: 12; V gene: TRBV29-1; CDR3 protein: SVDPGGRALEQF
CDR3 length: 11; V gene: TRBV7-2; CDR3 protein: ASSRDTLLVYT
CDR3 length: 12; V gene: TRBV14; CDR3 protein: ASSQQAASYEQY
CDR3 length: 12; V gene: TRBV6-5; CDR3 protein: ASSSQAGGYEQY
CDR3 length: 11; V gene: TRBV25-1; CDR3 protein: ASSVTNGGEQY
CDR3 length: 11; V gene: TRBV5-4; CDR3 protein: ASSLVGYNEQF
CDR3 length: 13; V gene: TRBV2; CDR3 protein: ASSPLDRFQETQY
CDR3 length: 12; V gene: TRBV11-2; CDR3 protein: ASSLGLGDNEQF
CDR3 length: 13; V gene: TRBV30; CDR3 protein: AWSGLAGDSYEQY
CDR3 length: 15; V gene: TRBV27; CDR3 protein: ASSRLGTGGTNEKLF
CDR3 length: 18; V gene: TRBV2; CDR3 protein: ASSDILAGGGVSSYNEQF
CDR3 length: 13; V gene: TRBV27; CDR3 protein: ASSLRAGVAYEQY
CDR3 length: 13; V gene: TRBV5-6; CDR3 protein: ASSLGQRGTDTQY
CDR3 length: 12; V gene: TRBV19; CDR3 protein: ASSIGSGSGELF
CDR3 length: 9; V gene: TRBV7-9; CDR3 protein: ASTTPGEQF
CDR3 length: 10; V gene: TRBV7-9; CDR3 protein: ASSPATYEQY
CDR3 length: 14; V gene: TRBV7-3; CDR3 protein: ASSAGLAETYNEQF
CDR3 length: 15; V gene: TRBV9; CDR3 protein: ASSVAASGTPKYGYT
CDR3 length: 12; V gene: TRBV28; CDR3 protein: ASSPTSGYTEAF
CDR3 length: 13; V gene: TRBV7-9; CDR3 protein: ASSLNPVLNTEAF
CDR3 length: 12; V gene: TRBV6-5; CDR3 protein: ASSYRTGRTEAF
CDR3 length: 12; V gene: TRBV15; CDR3 protein: ATSRGQGAGPQH
CDR3 length: 11; V gene: TRBV29-1; CDR3 protein: SVEGDRGGGYT
CDR3 length: 13; V gene: TRBV27; CDR3 protein: ASGSLTTGHQPQH
CDR3 length: 11; V gene: TRBV29-1; CDR3 protein: SVRQENSYEQY
CDR3 length: 12; V gene: TRBV10-3; CDR3 protein: AISRQGNDYGYT
CDR3 length: 14; V gene: TRBV7-2; CDR3 protein: ASSLGGGGSLFGYT
CDR3 length: 15; V gene: TRBV18; CDR3 protein: ASSLPPRTGAGTEAF
CDR3 length: 13; V gene: TRBV7-3; CDR3 protein: ASSEGLASSNEQF
CDR3 length: 12; V gene: TRBV4-2; CDR3 protein: ASSQQRGRDEQF
CDR3 length: 13; V gene: TRBV5-1; CDR3 protein: ASSLGLAGAQEQY
CDR3 length: 13; V gene: TRBV7-9; CDR3 protein: ASSLGAGAYNEQF
CDR3 length: 12; V gene: TRBV13; CDR3 protein: ASSRDRSVHEQY
CDR3 length: 11; V gene: TRBV19; CDR3 protein: ASSPGRLYGYT
CDR3 length: 13; V gene: TRBV7-9; CDR3 protein: ASSLDPQGIYEQY
CDR3 length: 13; V gene: TRBV7-2; CDR3 protein: ASSLGWGGQNEQF
CDR3 length: 13; V gene: TRBV9; CDR3 protein: ASSVNGGGANVLT
CDR3 length: 15; V gene: TRBV6-4; CDR3 protein: ASSDSYRDRGTHGYT
CDR3 length: 11; V gene: TRBV7-3; CDR3 protein: ASRIPGGGELF
CDR3 length: 10; V gene: TRBV10-2; CDR3 protein: ASSLTGVEAF
CDR3 length: 12; V gene: TRBV13; CDR3 protein: ASSGKGVPGELF
CDR3 length: 16; V gene: TRBV29-1; CDR3 protein: SVDPLDRGPIVNTEAF
CDR3 length: 13; V gene: TRBV7-2; CDR3 protein: ASSPGGGGQETQY
CDR3 length: 11; V gene: TRBV6-6; CDR3 protein: ASSYLFAGEAF
CDR3 length: 14; V gene: TRBV11-3; CDR3 protein: ASSLDGTSRTDTQY
CDR3 length: 11; V gene: TRBV19; CDR3 protein: ASSISGNTEAF
CDR3 length: 14; V gene: TRBV7-8; CDR3 protein: ASSFPPGQGGNEQY